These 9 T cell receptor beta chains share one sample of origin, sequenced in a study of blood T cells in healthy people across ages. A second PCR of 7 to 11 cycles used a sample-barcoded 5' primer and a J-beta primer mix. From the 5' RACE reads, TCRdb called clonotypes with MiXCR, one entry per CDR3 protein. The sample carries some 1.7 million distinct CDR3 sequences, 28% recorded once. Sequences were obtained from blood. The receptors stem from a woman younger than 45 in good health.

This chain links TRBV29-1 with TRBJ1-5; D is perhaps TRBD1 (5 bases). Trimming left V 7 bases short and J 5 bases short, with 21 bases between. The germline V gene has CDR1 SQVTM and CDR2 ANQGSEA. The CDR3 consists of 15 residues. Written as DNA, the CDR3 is TGCAGCGACTTTGAAGGGGCGCTGACCTATCAGCCCCAGCATTTT. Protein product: CSDFEGALTYQPQHF. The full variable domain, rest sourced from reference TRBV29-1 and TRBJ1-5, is SAVISQKPSRDICQRGTSLTIQCQVDSQVTMMFWYRQQPGQSLTLIATANQGSEATYESGFVIDKFPISRPNLTFSTLTVSNMSPEDSSIYLCSDFEGALTYQPQHFGDGTRLSIL.

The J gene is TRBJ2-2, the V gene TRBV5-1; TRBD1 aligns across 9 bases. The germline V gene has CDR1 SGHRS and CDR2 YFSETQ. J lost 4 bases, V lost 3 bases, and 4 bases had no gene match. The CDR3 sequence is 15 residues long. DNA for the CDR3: TGCGCCAGCAGCTCGGGACAGGGAACCACCGGGGAGCTGTTTTTT. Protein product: CASSSGQGTTGELFF.

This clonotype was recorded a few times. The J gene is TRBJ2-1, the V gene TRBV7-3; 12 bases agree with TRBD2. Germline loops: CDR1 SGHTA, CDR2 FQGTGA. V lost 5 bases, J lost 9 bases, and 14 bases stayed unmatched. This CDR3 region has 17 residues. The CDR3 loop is CASSPSSGGALWREQFF. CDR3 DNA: TGTGCCAGCAGCCCCTCTAGCGGGGGGGCTCTCTGGCGTGAGCAGTTCTTC.

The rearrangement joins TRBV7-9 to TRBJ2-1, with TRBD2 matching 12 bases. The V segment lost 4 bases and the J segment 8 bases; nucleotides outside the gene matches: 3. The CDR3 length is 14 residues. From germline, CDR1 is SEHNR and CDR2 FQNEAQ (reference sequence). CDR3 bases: TGTGCCAGCAGCTGGACTAGCGGGGACGATGAGCAGTTCTTC. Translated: CASSWTSGDDEQFF.

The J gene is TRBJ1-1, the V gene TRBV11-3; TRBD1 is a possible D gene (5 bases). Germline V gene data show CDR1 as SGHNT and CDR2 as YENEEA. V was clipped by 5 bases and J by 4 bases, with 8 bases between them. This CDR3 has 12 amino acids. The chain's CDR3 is CASSHRSTEAFF. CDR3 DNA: TGTGCCAGCAGCCACAGGAGCACTGAAGCTTTCTTT.

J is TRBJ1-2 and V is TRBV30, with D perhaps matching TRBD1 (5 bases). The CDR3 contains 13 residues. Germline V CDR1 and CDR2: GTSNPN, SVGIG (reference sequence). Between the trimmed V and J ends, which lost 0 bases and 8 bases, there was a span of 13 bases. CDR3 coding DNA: TGTGCCTGGAGTGTACGAGGGGATAACGGCTACACCTTC. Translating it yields CAWSVRGDNGYTF.

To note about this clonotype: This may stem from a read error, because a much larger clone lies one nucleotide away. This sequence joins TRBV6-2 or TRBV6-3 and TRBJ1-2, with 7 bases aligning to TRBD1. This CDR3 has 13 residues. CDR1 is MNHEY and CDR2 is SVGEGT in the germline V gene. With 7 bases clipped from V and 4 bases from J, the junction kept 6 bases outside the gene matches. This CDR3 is CASISGTAYGYTF. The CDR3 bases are TGTGCCAGCATCTCCGGGACAGCCTATGGCTACACCTTC.

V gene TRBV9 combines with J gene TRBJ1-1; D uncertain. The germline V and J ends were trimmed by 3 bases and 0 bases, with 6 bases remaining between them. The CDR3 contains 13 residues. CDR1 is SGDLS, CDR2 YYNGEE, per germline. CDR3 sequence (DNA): TGTGCCAGCAGCGCTACCATGAACACTGAAGCTTTCTTT. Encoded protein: CASSATMNTEAFF. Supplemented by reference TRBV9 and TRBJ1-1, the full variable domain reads DSGVTQTPKHLITATGQRVTLRCSPRSGDLSVYWYQQSLDQGLQFLIQYYNGEERAKGNILERFSAQQFPDLHSELNLSSLELGDSALYFCASSATMNTEAFFGQGTRLTVV.

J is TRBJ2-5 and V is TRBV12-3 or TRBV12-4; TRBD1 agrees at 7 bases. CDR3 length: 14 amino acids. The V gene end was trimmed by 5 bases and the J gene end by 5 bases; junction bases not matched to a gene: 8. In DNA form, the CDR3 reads TGTGCCAGCAGTCCACCACAGGGGTACGAGACCCAGTACTTC. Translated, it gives CASSPPQGYETQYF.